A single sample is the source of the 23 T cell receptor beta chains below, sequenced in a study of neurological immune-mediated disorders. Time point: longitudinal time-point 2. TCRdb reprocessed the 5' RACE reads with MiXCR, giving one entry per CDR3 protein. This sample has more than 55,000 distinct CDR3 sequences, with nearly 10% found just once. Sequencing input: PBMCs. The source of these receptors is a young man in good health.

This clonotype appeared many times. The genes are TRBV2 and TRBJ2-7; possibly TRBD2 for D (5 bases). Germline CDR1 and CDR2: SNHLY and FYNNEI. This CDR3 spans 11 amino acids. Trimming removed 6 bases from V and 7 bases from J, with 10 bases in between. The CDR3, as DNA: TGTGCCAGCAGATCGTCGGGAGAGCAGTACTTC. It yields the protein CASRSSGEQYF. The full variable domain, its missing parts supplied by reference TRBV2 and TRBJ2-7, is EPEVTQTPSHQVTQMGQEVILRCVPISNHLYFYWYRQILGQKVEFLVSFYNNEISEKSEIFDDQFSVERPDGSNFTLKIRSTKLEDSAMYFCASRSSGEQYFGPGTRLTVT.

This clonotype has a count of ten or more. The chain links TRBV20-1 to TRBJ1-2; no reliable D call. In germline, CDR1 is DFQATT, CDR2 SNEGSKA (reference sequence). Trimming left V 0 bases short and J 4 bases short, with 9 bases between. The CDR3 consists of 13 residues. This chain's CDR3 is CSARDQRIYGYTF. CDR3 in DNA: TGCAGTGCTAGAGATCAACGCATCTATGGCTACACCTTC.

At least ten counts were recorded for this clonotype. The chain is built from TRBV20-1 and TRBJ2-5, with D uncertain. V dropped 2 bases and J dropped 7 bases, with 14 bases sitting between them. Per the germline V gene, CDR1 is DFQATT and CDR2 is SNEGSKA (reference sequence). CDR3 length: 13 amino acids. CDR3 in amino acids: CSARTASRGTQYF. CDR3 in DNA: TGCAGTGCTAGAACAGCCTCACGAGGGACCCAGTACTTC.

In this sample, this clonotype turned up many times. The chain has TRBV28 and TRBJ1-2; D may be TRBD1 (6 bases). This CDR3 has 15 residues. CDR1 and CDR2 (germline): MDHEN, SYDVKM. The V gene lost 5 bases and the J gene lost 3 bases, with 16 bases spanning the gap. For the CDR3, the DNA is TGTGCCAGCAGTACGGGACACCGCCTGGACTATGGCTACACCTTC. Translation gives CASSTGHRLDYGYTF.

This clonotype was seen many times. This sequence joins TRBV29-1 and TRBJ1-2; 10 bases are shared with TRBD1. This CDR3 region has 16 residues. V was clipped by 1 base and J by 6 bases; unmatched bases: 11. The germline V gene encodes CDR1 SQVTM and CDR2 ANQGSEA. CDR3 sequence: CSVEVWGQGNMDGYTF. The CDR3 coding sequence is TGCAGCGTTGAAGTATGGGGACAGGGGAATATGGATGGCTACACCTTC. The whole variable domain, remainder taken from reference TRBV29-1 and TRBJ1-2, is SAVISQKPSRDICQRGTSLTIQCQVDSQVTMMFWYRQQPGQSLTLIATANQGSEATYESGFVIDKFPISRPNLTFSTLTVSNMSPEDSSIYLCSVEVWGQGNMDGYTFGSGTRLTVV.

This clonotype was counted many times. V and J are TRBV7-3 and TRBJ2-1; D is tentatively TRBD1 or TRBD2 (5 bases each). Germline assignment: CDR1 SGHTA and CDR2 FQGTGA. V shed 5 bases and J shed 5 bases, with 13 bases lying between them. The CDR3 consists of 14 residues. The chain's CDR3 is CASSPSRGNNEQFF. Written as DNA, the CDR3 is TGTGCCAGCAGCCCATCGAGGGGCAACAATGAGCAGTTCTTC.

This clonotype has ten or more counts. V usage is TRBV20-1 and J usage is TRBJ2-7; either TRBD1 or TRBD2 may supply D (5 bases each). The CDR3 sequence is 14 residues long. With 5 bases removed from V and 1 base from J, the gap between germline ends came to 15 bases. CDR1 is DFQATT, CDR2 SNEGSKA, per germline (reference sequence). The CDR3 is CSAVRPGGSYEQYF. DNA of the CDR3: TGCAGTGCTGTAAGACCTGGGGGTTCCTACGAGCAGTACTTC.

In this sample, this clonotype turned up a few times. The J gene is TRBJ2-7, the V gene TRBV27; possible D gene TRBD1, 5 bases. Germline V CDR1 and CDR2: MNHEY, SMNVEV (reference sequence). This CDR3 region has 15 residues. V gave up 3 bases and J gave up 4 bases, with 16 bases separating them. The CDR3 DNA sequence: TGTGCCAGCAGTTTGGTGGGGCAGGGTCTATACGAGCAGTACTTC. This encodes CASSLVGQGLYEQYF.

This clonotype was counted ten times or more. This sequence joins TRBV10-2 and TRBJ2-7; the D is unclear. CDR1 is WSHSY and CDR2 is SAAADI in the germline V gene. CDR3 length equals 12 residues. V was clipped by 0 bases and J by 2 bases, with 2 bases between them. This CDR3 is CASSESPYEQYF. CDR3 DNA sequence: TGCGCCAGCAGTGAGTCGCCCTACGAGCAGTACTTC.

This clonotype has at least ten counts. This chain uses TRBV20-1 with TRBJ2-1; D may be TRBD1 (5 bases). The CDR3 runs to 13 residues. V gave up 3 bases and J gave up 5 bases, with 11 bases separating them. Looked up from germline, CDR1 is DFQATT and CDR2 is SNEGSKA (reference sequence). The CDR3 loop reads CSASRQSNNEQFF. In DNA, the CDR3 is TGCAGTGCTAGCAGACAGTCGAACAATGAGCAGTTCTTC.

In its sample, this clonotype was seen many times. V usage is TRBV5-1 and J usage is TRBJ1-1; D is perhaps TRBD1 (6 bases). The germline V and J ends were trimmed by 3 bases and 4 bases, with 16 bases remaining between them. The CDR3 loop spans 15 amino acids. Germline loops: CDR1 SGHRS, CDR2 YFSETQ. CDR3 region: CASSWGQGSGTEAFF. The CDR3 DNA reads TGCGCCAGCAGCTGGGGACAAGGCTCGGGCACTGAAGCTTTCTTT.

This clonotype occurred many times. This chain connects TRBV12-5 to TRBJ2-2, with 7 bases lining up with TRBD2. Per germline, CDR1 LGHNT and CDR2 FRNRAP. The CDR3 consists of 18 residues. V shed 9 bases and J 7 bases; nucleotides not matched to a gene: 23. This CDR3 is CASGPPLTLREKGGELFF. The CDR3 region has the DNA TGTGCTAGCGGACCCCCCCTGACCCTGCGGGAGAAAGGCGGGGAGCTGTTTTTT.

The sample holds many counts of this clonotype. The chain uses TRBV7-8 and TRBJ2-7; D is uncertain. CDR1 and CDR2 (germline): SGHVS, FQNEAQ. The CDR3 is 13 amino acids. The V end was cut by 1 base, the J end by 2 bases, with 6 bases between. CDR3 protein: CASSLDSTYEQYF. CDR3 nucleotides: TGTGCCAGCAGCTTAGACTCGACCTACGAGCAGTACTTC.

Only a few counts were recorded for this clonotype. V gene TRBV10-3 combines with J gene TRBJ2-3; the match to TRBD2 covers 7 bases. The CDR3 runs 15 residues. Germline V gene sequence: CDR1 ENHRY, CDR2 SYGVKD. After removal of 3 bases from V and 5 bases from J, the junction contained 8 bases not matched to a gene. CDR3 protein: CAISEVRGGRDTQYF. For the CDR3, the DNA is TGTGCCATCAGTGAAGTTCGTGGCGGGAGAGATACGCAGTATTTT.

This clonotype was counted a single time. The CDR3: CASRSPGENTQYF. The CDR3 nucleotides read TGCGCTAGCCGCTCCCCGGGTGAGAATACGCAGTATTTT. The V call is TRBV4-1, the J call TRBJ2-3, with unresolved D. The V gene's germline CDR1 is MGHRA and CDR2 YSYEKL. The CDR3 has 13 residues.

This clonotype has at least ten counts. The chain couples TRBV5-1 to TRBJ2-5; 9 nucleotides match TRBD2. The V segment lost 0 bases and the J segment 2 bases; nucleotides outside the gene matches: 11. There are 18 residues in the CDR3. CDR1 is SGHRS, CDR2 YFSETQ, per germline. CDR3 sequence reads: CASSLGGLAIGLQETQYF. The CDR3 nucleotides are TGCGCCAGCAGCTTGGGGGGACTAGCCATAGGCCTTCAAGAGACCCAGTACTTC.

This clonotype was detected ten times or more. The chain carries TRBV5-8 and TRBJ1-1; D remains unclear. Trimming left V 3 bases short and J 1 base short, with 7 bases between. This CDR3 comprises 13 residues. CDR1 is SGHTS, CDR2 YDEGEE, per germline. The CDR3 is CASSWTKNTEAFF. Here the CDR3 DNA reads TGTGCCAGCAGCTGGACCAAGAACACTGAAGCTTTCTTT.

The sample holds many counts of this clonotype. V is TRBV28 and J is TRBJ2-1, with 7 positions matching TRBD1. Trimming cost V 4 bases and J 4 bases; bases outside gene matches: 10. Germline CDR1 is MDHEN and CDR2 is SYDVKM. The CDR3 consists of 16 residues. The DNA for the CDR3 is TGTGCCAGCAGTTCACCGACAGGGCCTTCATACAATGAGCAGTTCTTC. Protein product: CASSSPTGPSYNEQFF.

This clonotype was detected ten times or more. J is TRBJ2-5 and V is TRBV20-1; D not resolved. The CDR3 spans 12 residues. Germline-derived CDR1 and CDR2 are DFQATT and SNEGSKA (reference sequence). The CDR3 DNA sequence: TGCAGCGCTGACGGACGCCAAGAGACCCAGTACTTC. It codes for CSADGRQETQYF.

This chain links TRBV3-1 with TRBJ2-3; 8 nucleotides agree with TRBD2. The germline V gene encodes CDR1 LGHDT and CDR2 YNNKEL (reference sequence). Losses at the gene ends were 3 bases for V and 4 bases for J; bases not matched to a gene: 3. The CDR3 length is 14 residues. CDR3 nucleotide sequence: TGTGCCAGCAGCCATAGCGGGAACTCAGATACGCAGTATTTT. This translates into CASSHSGNSDTQYF.

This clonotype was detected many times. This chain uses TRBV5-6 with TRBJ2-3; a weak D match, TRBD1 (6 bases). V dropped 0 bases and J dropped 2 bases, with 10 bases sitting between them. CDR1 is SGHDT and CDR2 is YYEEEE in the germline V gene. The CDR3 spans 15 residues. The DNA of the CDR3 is TGTGCCAGCAGCTTGGATGGGGGCTACACAGATACGCAGTATTTT. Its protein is CASSLDGGYTDTQYF.

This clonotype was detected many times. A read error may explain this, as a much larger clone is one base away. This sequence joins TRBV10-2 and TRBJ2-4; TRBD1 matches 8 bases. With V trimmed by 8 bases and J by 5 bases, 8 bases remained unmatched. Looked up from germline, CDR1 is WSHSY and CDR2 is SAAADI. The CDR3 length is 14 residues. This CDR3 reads CASPDRAFENIQYF. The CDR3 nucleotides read TGCGCCAGCCCGGACAGGGCGTTTGAAAACATTCAGTACTTC.

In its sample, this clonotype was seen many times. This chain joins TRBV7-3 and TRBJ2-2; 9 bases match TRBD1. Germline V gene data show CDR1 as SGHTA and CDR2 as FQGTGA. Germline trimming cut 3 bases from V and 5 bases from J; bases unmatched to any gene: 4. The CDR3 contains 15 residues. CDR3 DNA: TGTGCCAGCAGCTTGGACAGGGGAGGAACCGGGGAGCTGTTTTTT. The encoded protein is CASSLDRGGTGELFF.